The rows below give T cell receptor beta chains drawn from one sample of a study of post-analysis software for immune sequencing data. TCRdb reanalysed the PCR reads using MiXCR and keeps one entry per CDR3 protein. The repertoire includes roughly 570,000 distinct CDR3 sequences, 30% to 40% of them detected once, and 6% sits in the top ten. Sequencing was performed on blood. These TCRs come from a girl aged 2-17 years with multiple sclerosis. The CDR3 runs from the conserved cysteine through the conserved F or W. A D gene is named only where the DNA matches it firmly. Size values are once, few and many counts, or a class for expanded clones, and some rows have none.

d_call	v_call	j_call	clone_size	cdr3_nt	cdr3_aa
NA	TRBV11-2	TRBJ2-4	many	TGTGCCAGCAGCTCGCTACAGGGAGCCAAAAACATTCAGTACTTC	CASSSLQGAKNIQYF
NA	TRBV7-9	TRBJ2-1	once	TGTGCCAGCAGACGCAGAGGCGGGGATGAGCAGTTCTTC	CASRRRGGDEQFF
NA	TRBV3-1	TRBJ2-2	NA	TGTGCCAGCAGCCAACTGGGCGGGGGCGGAACCGGGGAGCTGTTTTTT	CASSQLGGGGTGELFF
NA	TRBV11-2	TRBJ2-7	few	TGTGCCAGCAGCTTAGGGGGGGTAGGGTTCTACGAGCAGTACTTC	CASSLGGVGFYEQYF
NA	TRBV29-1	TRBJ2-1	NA	TGCAGCGCTTACTACAGCGACAATGAGCAGTTCTTC	CSAYYSDNEQFF
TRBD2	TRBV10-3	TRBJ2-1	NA	TGTGCCATCAGTGAGTCCTTTAGCGGGGGGGGAAACAATGAGCAGTTCTTC	CAISESFSGGGNNEQFF
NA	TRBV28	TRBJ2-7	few	TGTGCCAGCAGTGACACCTACGAGCAGTACTTC	CASSDTYEQYF
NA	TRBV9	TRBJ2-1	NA	TGTGCCAGCAAGAGGGGGACCAATGAGCAGTTCTTC	CASKRGTNEQFF
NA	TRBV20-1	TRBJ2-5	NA	TGCAGTGCTGGAAGGTCCGTACAAGAGACCCAGTACTTC	CSAGRSVQETQYF
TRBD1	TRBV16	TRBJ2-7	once	TGTGCCAGCAGCCAAGGGACAGGGAACGAGCAGTACTTC	CASSQGTGNEQYF
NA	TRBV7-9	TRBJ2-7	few	TGTGCCAGCAGCTATCGCTTCTGGACTATCGGGCAGTACTTC	CASSYRFWTIGQYF
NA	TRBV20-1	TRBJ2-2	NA	TGCAGCGCTGCGACGGGCGCCATTGACGGGGAGCTGTTTTTT	CSAATGAIDGELFF
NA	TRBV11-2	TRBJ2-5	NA	TGTGCCAGCAGCTTAGAGGGGACAAACGGGGAGACCCAGTACTTC	CASSLEGTNGETQYF
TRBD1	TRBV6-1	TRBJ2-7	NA	TGTGCCAGCATGACGGGGACAGACTACGAGCAGTACTTC	CASMTGTDYEQYF
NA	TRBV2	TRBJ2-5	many	TGTGCCAGCAGTGTCGGGGTTGAGGAGACCCAGTACTTC	CASSVGVEETQYF
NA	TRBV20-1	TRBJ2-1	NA	TGCAGTGCTCCCACCAGGGCCTACAATGAGCAGTTCTTC	CSAPTRAYNEQFF
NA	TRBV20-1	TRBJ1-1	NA	TGCAGTGCTAAGGAGGGAGTCAGGGAAGCTTTCTTT	CSAKEGVREAFF
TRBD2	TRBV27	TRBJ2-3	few	TGTGCCAGCAGCCGAACTAGCGGCACTAGCACAGATACGCAGTATTTT	CASSRTSGTSTDTQYF
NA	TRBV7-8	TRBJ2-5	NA	TGTGCCAGCAGCTTAACGAGGGGTCTCGCCCAAGAGACCCAGTACTTC	CASSLTRGLAQETQYF
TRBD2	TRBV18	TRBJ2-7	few	TGTGCCAGCTCACCGCGGACTAGCGGGGGCTCCTACGAGCAGTACTTC	CASSPRTSGGSYEQYF
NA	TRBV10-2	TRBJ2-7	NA	TGCGCCAGCAGTGGAGGGAACGAGCAGTACTTC	CASSGGNEQYF
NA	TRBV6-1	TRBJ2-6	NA	TGTGCCAGCAGCACCAATCAGGGGAACGGGGCCAACGTCCTGACTTTC	CASSTNQGNGANVLTF
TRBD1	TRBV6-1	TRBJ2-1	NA	TGTGCCAGCATTGCGAAAGCAACAGGACAGGGCGTTGAGCAGTTCTTC	CASIAKATGQGVEQFF
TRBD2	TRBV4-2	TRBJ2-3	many	TGTGCCAGCAGCCAAGATCCACTAGCGGGGGTATCAGATACGCAGTATTTT	CASSQDPLAGVSDTQYF
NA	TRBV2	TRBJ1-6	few	TGTGCCAGGAGTCCTGACAGCAGCTCCTATAATTCACCCCTCCACTTT	CARSPDSSSYNSPLHF
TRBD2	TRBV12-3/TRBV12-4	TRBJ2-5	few	TGTGCCAGCAGTAGCTTAGCGGGGGGCAAGCAAGAGACCCAGTACTTC	CASSSLAGGKQETQYF
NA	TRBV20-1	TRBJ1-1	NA	TGCAGTGCTAGATCCTCCCCGGGGCTCCCCCAGGGTGAAGCTTTCTTT	CSARSSPGLPQGEAFF
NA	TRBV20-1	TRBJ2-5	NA	TGCAGTGCTAAGGGGTTTCAAGAGACCCAGTACTTC	CSAKGFQETQYF